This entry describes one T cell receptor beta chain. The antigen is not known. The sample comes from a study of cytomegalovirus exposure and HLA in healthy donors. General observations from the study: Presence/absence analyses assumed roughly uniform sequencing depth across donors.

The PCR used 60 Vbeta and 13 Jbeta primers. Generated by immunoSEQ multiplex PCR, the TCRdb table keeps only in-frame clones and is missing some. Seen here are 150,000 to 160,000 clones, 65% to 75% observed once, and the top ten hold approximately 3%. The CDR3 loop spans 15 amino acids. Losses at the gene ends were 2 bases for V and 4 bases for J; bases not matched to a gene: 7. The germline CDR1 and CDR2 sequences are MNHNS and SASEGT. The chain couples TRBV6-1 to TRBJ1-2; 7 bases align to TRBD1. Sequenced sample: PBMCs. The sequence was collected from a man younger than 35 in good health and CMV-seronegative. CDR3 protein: CASSERQGVAYGYTF. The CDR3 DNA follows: TGTGCCAGCAGTGAACGACAGGGAGTGGCCTATGGCTACACCTTC.